The 18 T cell receptor beta chains below were found in one sample sequenced in a study of early T cells in non-severe SARS-CoV-2 infection. Using its own MiXCR run on the 5' RACE reads, TCRdb lists one record per CDR3 protein. The repertoire has around 70,000 distinct CDR3 sequences, 9% to 15% of them found once; the top ten carry around 4.3%. Material for sequencing was whole blood. These receptors were taken from an adult who was a healthcare worker with PCR-confirmed SARS-CoV-2 infection or an uninfected control (not recorded which).

The CDR3 here is CASSGGTVIGGYTF. The CDR3 DNA is TGTGCCAGCAGCGGAGGGACAGTCATAGGCGGCTACACCTTC. V and J are TRBV7-8 and TRBJ1-2, with TRBD1 matching over 7 bases. Trimming removed 5 bases from V and 8 bases from J; junction bases left unmatched: 11. The CDR3 covers 14 residues. Germline CDR1 and CDR2: SGHVS and FQNEAQ.

This clonotype was observed at least ten times. The chain couples TRBV6-5 to TRBJ2-7; TRBD1 matches 8 bases. This CDR3 is built from 13 residues. CDR1 MNHEY and CDR2 SVGAGI come from the germline V gene. J lost 4 bases, V lost 6 bases, and 5 bases had no gene match. CDR3 residues: CASRRDRRYEQYF. DNA for the CDR3: TGTGCCAGCAGGCGGGACAGGAGGTACGAGCAGTACTTC.

This clonotype has ten or more counts. The chain is built from TRBV6-2 or TRBV6-3 and TRBJ2-5, with D perhaps matching TRBD2 (5 bases). The CDR3 covers 13 residues. CDR1 is MNHEY and CDR2 is SVGEGT in the germline V gene. V was shortened by 1 base and J by 4 bases, with 7 bases between the two germline ends. The CDR3, as DNA: TGTGCCAGCAGTTACTACGCGGGAGAGACCCAGTACTTC. This codes for CASSYYAGETQYF.

The chain links TRBV20-1 to TRBJ1-2, with 9 bases lining up with TRBD1. CDR1 is DFQATT and CDR2 is SNEGSKA in the germline V gene (reference sequence). V lost 4 bases and J lost 4; bases outside the gene matches: 7. There are 14 residues in the CDR3. The DNA for the CDR3 is TGCAGTGCTACTGGACAGGGGCAAGCCTATGGCTACACCTTC. Translation gives CSATGQGQAYGYTF.

This clonotype has more than one count but fewer than ten. The rearrangement uses TRBV6-2 or TRBV6-3 and TRBJ2-3, with D tentatively TRBD1 (5 bases). From germline, CDR1 is MNHEY and CDR2 SVGEGT. The CDR3 sequence is 13 residues long. The V end was cut by 0 bases, the J end by 6 bases, with 7 bases between. The DNA for the CDR3 is TGTGCCAGCAGTTACTCGGGGCTCGATACGCAGTATTTT. Residues: CASSYSGLDTQYF.

This clonotype was recorded at least ten times. The V call is TRBV18, the J call TRBJ2-1, with D possibly being TRBD1 (5 bases). The CDR3 runs 13 residues. Trimming shortened V by 0 bases and J by 9 bases, and 9 bases separated the two germline ends. Per the germline V gene, CDR1 is KGHSH and CDR2 is LQKENI. For the CDR3, the DNA is TGTGCCAGCTCACCACCGGAAAGGGGTGAGCAGTTCTTC. It is translated as CASSPPERGEQFF.

The chain joins TRBV15 to TRBJ2-7; weak D call: TRBD2 (6 bases). The CDR3 loop spans 15 amino acids. The germline V and J ends were trimmed by 0 bases and 2 bases, with 11 bases remaining between them. CDR1 LNHNV and CDR2 YYDKDF come from the germline V gene (reference sequence). CDR3 protein: CATSRDKEGAYEQYF. As DNA, the CDR3 is TGTGCCACCAGCAGAGATAAGGAGGGAGCCTACGAGCAGTACTTC. Together with reference TRBV15 and TRBJ2-7, the CDR3 gives the full variable domain: DAMVIQNPRYQVTQFGKPVTLSCSQTLNHNVMYWYQQKSSQAPKLLFHYYDKDFNNEADTPDNFQSRRPNTSFCFLDIRSPGLGDTAMYLCATSRDKEGAYEQYFGPGTRLTVT.

This clonotype was recorded many times. The chain couples TRBV5-5 to TRBJ1-2; D not certain. Germline V lookup: CDR1 SGHKS, CDR2 YYEKEE (reference sequence). There are 17 residues in the CDR3. Trimming pared 0 bases from V and 4 bases from J, leaving 19 bases between. CDR3 DNA sequence: TGTGCCAGCAGCTTGGATCTCGAGGGCAGGTTCTCCTATGGCTACACCTTC. This translates into CASSLDLEGRFSYGYTF. The full variable domain, in which reference TRBV5-5 and TRBJ1-2 provide the parts outside the CDR3, is DAGVTQSPTHLIKTRGQQVTLRCSPISGHKSVSWYQQVLGQGPQFIFQYYEKEERGRGNFPDRFSARQFPNYSSELNVNALLLGDSALYLCASSLDLEGRFSYGYTFGSGTRLTVV.

This clonotype was counted many times. The chain joins TRBV12-3 or TRBV12-4 to TRBJ2-7; D not certain. With 4 bases removed from V and 4 bases from J, the gap between germline ends came to 11 bases. CDR3 size: 13 residues. The CDR3 DNA reads TGTGCCAGCAGTTACGACATAGTTTACGAGCAGTACTTC. It specifies CASSYDIVYEQYF.

The CDR3 bases are TGCGCCAGCTTCCTAGGGAGAGGGGAGAATGAGCAGTTCTTC. Its translation: CASFLGRGENEQFF. The V call is TRBV5-1, the J call TRBJ2-1; D possibly matches TRBD1 or TRBD2 (5 bases each). This CDR3 has 14 amino acids. Germline V gene sequence: CDR1 SGHRS, CDR2 YFSETQ. The germline V and J ends were trimmed by 7 bases and 7 bases, with 18 bases remaining between them. The full variable domain, its missing parts supplied by reference TRBV5-1 and TRBJ2-1, is KAGVTQTPRYLIKTRGQQVTLSCSPISGHRSVSWYQQTPGQGLQFLFEYFSETQRNKGNFPGRFSGRQFSNSRSEMNVSTLELGDSALYLCASFLGRGENEQFFGPGTRLTVL.

This clonotype was counted a few times. The CDR3 is CASSLPSYNEQFF. The CDR3 DNA is TGTGCCAGCAGTTTACCTTCGTACAATGAGCAGTTCTTC. V usage is TRBV28 and J usage is TRBJ2-1, with D uncertain. The CDR3 is made up of 13 amino acids. The germline V and J ends were trimmed by 2 bases and 4 bases, with 6 bases remaining between them. CDR1 MDHEN and CDR2 SYDVKM come from the germline V gene.

This clonotype was counted many times. The chain uses TRBV20-1 and TRBJ2-1, with 7 positions matching TRBD2. The CDR3 runs to 14 residues. Germline CDR1 DFQATT, CDR2 SNEGSKA (reference sequence). After removal of 0 bases from V and 8 bases from J, the junction contained 7 bases not matched to a gene. The CDR3 nucleotides read TGCAGTGCTAGAGATCGGCAGCGGGACCATGAGCAGTTCTTC. Translating it yields CSARDRQRDHEQFF.

The rearrangement links TRBV7-2 to TRBJ2-3, with a weak D call TRBD2 (6 bases). CDR1 and CDR2 from the germline V gene are SGHTA and FQGNSA. There are 15 residues in the CDR3. With 8 bases removed from V and 0 bases from J, the gap between germline ends came to 15 bases. Here the CDR3 DNA reads TGTGCCAGCGGGGATACCGGGACTAGCACAGATACGCAGTATTTT. Amino acids: CASGDTGTSTDTQYF.

In its sample, this clonotype was seen many times. The chain carries TRBV18 and TRBJ2-1; the D gene is possibly TRBD2 (5 bases). Germline CDR1 KGHSH, CDR2 LQKENI. This CDR3 contains 15 residues. Trimming pared 6 bases from V and 6 bases from J, leaving 18 bases between. The CDR3: CASSIKGGGTNEQFF. In DNA, the CDR3 is TGTGCCAGCTCCATAAAAGGAGGAGGTACCAATGAGCAGTTCTTC.

This clonotype has at least ten counts. This chain joins TRBV2 and TRBJ1-6, with a tentative D call TRBD1 (5 bases). The CDR3 covers 12 residues. Germline V gives CDR1 SNHLY, CDR2 FYNNEI. V was trimmed by 10 bases and J by 6 bases, leaving 10 bases between them. Written as DNA, the CDR3 is TGTGCCACCCACGGGGCTAATTCACCCCTCCACTTT. This sequence encodes CATHGANSPLHF.

This clonotype was seen repeatedly, ten times or more. This rearrangement joins TRBV5-1 to TRBJ2-5; weak D call: TRBD2 (6 bases). Trimming shortened V by 6 bases and J by 4 bases, and 13 bases separated the two germline ends. CDR1 SGHRS and CDR2 YFSETQ come from the germline V gene. The CDR3 spans 13 residues. The CDR3 region is CASMDGSGETQYF. The CDR3 DNA follows: TGCGCCAGCATGGACGGGAGCGGAGAGACCCAGTACTTC.

V usage is TRBV7-6 and J usage is TRBJ2-2, with 14 bases aligning to TRBD2. The CDR3 loop spans 17 amino acids. The trim removed 3 bases at V and 9 bases at J, leaving 9 bases unmatched. The V gene's germline CDR1 is SGHVS and CDR2 FNYEAQ. CDR3 amino acids: CASSFHPTSGRARELFF. In DNA form, the CDR3 reads TGTGCCAGCAGCTTCCACCCGACTAGCGGGAGGGCCCGGGAGCTGTTTTTT.

This clonotype was found many times. The J gene is TRBJ2-1, the V gene TRBV2, with 10 positions matching TRBD2. The V gene's germline CDR1 is SNHLY and CDR2 FYNNEI. Trimming at V came to 6 bases and at J to 1 base, leaving 6 bases not matched to a gene. This CDR3 has 16 residues. Here the CDR3 reads CASRRTSGYSYNEQFF. The CDR3 bases are TGTGCCAGCAGACGGACTAGCGGTTATTCCTACAATGAGCAGTTCTTC.